One sample yielded the 9 T cell receptor beta chains listed below, sequenced in a study of cytomegalovirus exposure and HLA in healthy donors. Researchers ran the PCR with 60 Vbeta and 13 Jbeta primers. Using immunoSEQ multiplex PCR, the repertoire was profiled, and TCRdb retains in-frame clones only, with some absent. The table has 150,000 or so clones, 70% to 80% seen once. Sequenced material: PBMCs. These receptors were obtained from a woman aged 40-49 years in good health and CMV-seronegative.

This chain connects TRBV5-4 to TRBJ2-2; 13 bases line up with TRBD2. Germline loops: CDR1 SGHNT, CDR2 YYREEE (reference sequence). The V gene end was trimmed by 6 bases and the J gene end by 7 bases; junction bases not matched to a gene: 18. This CDR3 spans 19 amino acids. CDR3 sequence (DNA): TGTGCCAGCACCTCGGGGTTCGGGACTAGCGGGAATAATTACGGGGAGCTGTTTTTT. Amino acid sequence: CASTSGFGTSGNNYGELFF.

The chain carries TRBV7-8 and TRBJ1-1; D remains unclear. V was shortened by 0 bases and J by 1 base, with 6 bases between the two germline ends. The CDR3 has 14 amino acids. The germline V gene has CDR1 SGHVS and CDR2 FQNEAQ. The CDR3 spells CASSLAPGNTEAFF. The CDR3 region has the DNA TGTGCCAGCAGCTTAGCCCCAGGGAACACTGAAGCTTTCTTT.

This chain links TRBV4-1 with TRBJ2-1; D perhaps matches TRBD2 (6 bases). This CDR3 comprises 15 residues. Germline CDR1 MGHRA, CDR2 YSYEKL. V was trimmed by 3 bases and J by 5 bases, leaving 14 bases between them. CDR3 nucleotides: TGCGCCAGCAGCCATTCTCCTACGGGGGACAATGAGCAGTTCTTC. It codes for CASSHSPTGDNEQFF.

This clone was found once. The V and J genes are TRBV6-6 and TRBJ2-7; 9 nucleotides line up with TRBD1. The germline CDR1 and CDR2 sequences are MNHNY and SVGAGI (reference sequence). The CDR3 is 15 residues long. After removal of 2 bases from V and 4 bases from J, the junction contained 6 bases not matched to a gene. The chain's CDR3 is CASSYGDREGYEQYF. The CDR3 DNA sequence: TGTGCCAGCAGTTACGGGGACAGGGAAGGGTACGAGCAGTACTTC.

The chain carries TRBV29-1 and TRBJ2-5, with a tentative D call TRBD2 (5 bases). The CDR3 is made up of 13 amino acids. Trimming removed 7 bases from V and 5 bases from J, with 17 bases in between. Germline CDR1 is SQVTM and CDR2 is ANQGSEA. The CDR3 here is CSGLYWTGETQYF. CDR3 DNA: TGCAGCGGACTTTACTGGACGGGGGAGACCCAGTACTTC.

The chain combines TRBV29-1 with TRBJ2-1; 9 bases line up with TRBD1. The V segment lost 7 bases and the J segment 6 bases; nucleotides outside the gene matches: 7. Germline V CDR1 and CDR2: SQVTM, ANQGSEA. This CDR3 contains 13 residues. The CDR3 region has the DNA TGCAGCGCTCGGACAGGGGAGGGCAATGAGCAGTTCTTC. Protein sequence: CSARTGEGNEQFF.

The gene calls are TRBV28 and TRBJ1-2; tentative D call: TRBD1 (6 bases). The V gene lost 5 bases and the J gene lost 5 bases, with 21 bases spanning the gap. The CDR3 spans 16 residues. The V gene's germline CDR1 is MDHEN and CDR2 SYDVKM. The DNA of the CDR3 is TGTGCCAGCAGTCCTACAGGGTCCTCCTCCTATTATGGCTACACCTTC. This gives the protein CASSPTGSSSYYGYTF.

In nucleotides, the CDR3 is TGTGCCAGCAGTTTCCTTCGGGCGGGGGGCTACGAGCAGTACTTC. Its protein product is CASSFLRAGGYEQYF. The chain combines TRBV28 with TRBJ2-7, with 8 bases matching TRBD2. There are 15 residues in the CDR3. Losses at the gene ends were 3 bases for V and 3 bases for J; bases not matched to a gene: 7. The V gene's germline CDR1 is MDHEN and CDR2 SYDVKM. The variable domain in full, with the rest retrieved from reference TRBV28 and TRBJ2-7, is DVKVTQSSRYLVKRTGEKVFLECVQDMDHENMFWYRQDPGLGLRLIYFSYDVKMKEKGDIPEGYSVSREKKERFSLILESASTNQTSMYLCASSFLRAGGYEQYFGPGTRLTVT.

The chain uses TRBV6-1 and TRBJ2-7, with D perhaps matching TRBD1 (6 bases). Germline V gene sequence: CDR1 MNHNS, CDR2 SASEGT. V was trimmed by 5 bases and J by 6 bases, leaving 20 bases between them. This CDR3 has 15 residues. The CDR3 bases are TGTGCCAGCAGTAAACACAGGGATATTGGTGTCGAGCAGTACTTC. Amino acid sequence: CASSKHRDIGVEQYF.